One TCR beta chain is described in this entry. Which antigen it targets is not known. The input lacks base qualities; no much larger clone sits a single base away. Using the deep immunoSEQ assay, multiplex PCR amplified TCR CDR3 regions from genomic DNA. Extracted genomic DNA from each cell subset was spread evenly across all wells of several immunoSEQ 96-well plates, with each plate serving as a replicate. For sorted subsets, each replicate PCR was loaded with about 200 ng genomic DNA, equivalent to 30,000 to 35,000 T cell genomes. Purified libraries were measured with a Qubit 3.0 fluorometer, size-checked on a Bioanalyzer 2100, and measured again with the KAPA Library Quantification kit. Each immunoSEQ 96-well plate was sequenced on its own single-read 150-cycle Illumina NextSeq 550 flow cell. Per the authors' processing: Because only junctional sequences without quality scores were contained in the immunoSEQ output, filtering matching that applied to full-length reads could not be performed. Sequences were annotated with PyIR, a Python wrapper for IgBLAST v1.9, using IMGT germline references to assign V/J genes and CDR3. Reads were removed for weak V/J assignments (E-value above 1e-6), missing CDR3, stop codons, out-of-frame junctions, or ambiguous translated residues. V3J clonotypes were defined by identical inferred V gene, J gene, and CDR3 amino acid sequence. To compute the percentage overlap between repertoires, the number of shared unique clonotypes was divided by the size of the smaller repertoire. RTK rarefaction, the Chao1 estimator, and Recon v2.1 estimates of unobserved clonotypes were used to assess repertoire richness. Generation probabilities for all TCRbeta clonotypes obtained by the gDNA method from a handful of donors were computed using OLGA. TCRdb limited this immuneACCESS table to in-frame rearrangements with V and J called. A share of clones is missing; checked studies link under half to unresolved V genes, and the rest is unexplained. That table furnishes V, J and clone size, whereas the DNA furnished D and trimming. The sample table records 600,000 to 750,000 clones; 72% of these occur just once. The top ten constitute approximately 1.8% of the sample.

This entry comes from a study of shared clonotypes between healthy human individuals (dated by TCRdb to 2020 to 2021). Broadly, across the study: The cohort comprised a couple of women and a few men aged 18 to 49 years. To increase sequencing depth and limit assay-specific biases, TCR repertoire library preparation and sequencing were carried out by different laboratories using diverse techniques. Per donor, leukapheresis produced somewhere between about 0.94 and 9 billion PBMCs. To estimate repertoire size and how much clonotypes are shared between individuals, the study performed deep sequencing of blood TCR repertoires from roughly five healthy adults. For each donor, CD4 naive and CD4 memory were each run on three plates, CD8 naive on two plates, and CD8 memory on one plate.

The donors were healthy, HIV-negative adults who had no recently reported acute infections or vaccinations. Every donor was a Caucasian adult residing in Nashville, Tennessee, USA. CD4+ T cells were enriched by magnetic negative selection; naive cells were then positively selected on CD45RA, and the negative fraction formed the memory subset. Blood was collected by leukapheresis, and PBMCs were isolated by Ficoll-Histopaque density gradient centrifugation and then cryopreserved in liquid nitrogen vapor phase. Purity and quantity of every magnetically sorted T cell population were checked by analytical flow cytometry. Genomic DNA was isolated from every sorted fraction and measured by UV absorbance on a Nanodrop 2000c. Study-wide conclusions, independent of this receptor: Incomplete sequencing was indicated by rarefaction of sorted-subset datasets, despite the large sequencing depth. Pairwise subsampling led to the expectation that sequencing depth would affect the degree of clonotype sharing among donors. Naive subsets generally had larger estimated clonotype richness than memory subsets. Across several donors, approximately 5% of naive CD4, roughly 3.5% of naive CD8, 2% to 2.5% of memory CD4, and about 0.44% of memory CD8 clonotypes were shared. The small number of donors limited the genetic and exposure-history diversity represented. Only blood was sampled, and tissue TCR repertoires likely differ from those in blood. Higher generation probabilities were observed for clonotypes shared by all four sorted-subset donors than for non-shared clonotypes.

The sample taken for sequencing was memory CD4+ T cells sorted from blood. Taken with the paper, the label for cell subset or site translates to: CD45RA-negative fraction. This TCR was recovered from a woman in her twenties or thirties in good health.

Read as DNA, the sequence is TGTGCCAGCAGTCCAGGGACAGGGAATGGCTACACCTTC. Translation gives CASSPGTGNGYTF. This chain joins TRBV27 to TRBJ1-2, with 9 bases aligning to TRBD1. V and J are trimmed by 5 bases and 6 bases, and the gene matches miss 4 bases of the junction. CDR1 and CDR2, per the germline V gene (reference sequence), are MNHEY and SMNVEV. The CDR3 covers 13 residues, taking in both the cysteine and the phenylalanine. Only the CDR3 portion is preserved as DNA: 39 bases, with reading frame beginning at the first base.